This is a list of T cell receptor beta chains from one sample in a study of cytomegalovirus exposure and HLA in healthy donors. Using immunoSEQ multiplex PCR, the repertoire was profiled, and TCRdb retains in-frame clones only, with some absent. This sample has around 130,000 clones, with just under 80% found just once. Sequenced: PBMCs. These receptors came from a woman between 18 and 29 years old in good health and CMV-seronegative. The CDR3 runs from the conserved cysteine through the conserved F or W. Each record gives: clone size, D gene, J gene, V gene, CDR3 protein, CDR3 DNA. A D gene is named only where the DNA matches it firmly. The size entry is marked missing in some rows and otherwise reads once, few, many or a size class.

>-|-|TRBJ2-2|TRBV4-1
CASSQDRTPTPGELFF
TGCGCCAGCAGCCAAGACCGGACACCGACTCCGGGGGAGCTGTTTTTT
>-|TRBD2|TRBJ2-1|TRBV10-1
CASSGGYNEQFF
TGCGCCAGTAGCGGGGGTTACAATGAGCAGTTCTTC
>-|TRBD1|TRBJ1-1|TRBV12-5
CASATGAVTEAFF
TGTGCTAGTGCAACAGGGGCGGTCACTGAAGCTTTCTTT
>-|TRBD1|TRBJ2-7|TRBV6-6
CASSWRDRGESYEQYF
TGTGCCAGCAGTTGGAGGGACAGGGGAGAAAGCTACGAGCAGTACTTC
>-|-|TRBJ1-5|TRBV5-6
CASSSQREYQHF
TGTGCCAGCAGTTCCCAACGGGAGTACCAGCATTTT
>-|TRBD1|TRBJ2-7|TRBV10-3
CAISESDRIYEQYF
TGTGCCATCAGTGAGTCGGACAGGATCTACGAGCAGTACTTC
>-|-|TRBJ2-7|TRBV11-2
CASSLVRGNDEQYF
TGTGCCAGCAGCTTAGTTAGGGGAAACGACGAGCAGTACTTC
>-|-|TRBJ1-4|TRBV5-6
CASRIRGTKNEKLFF
TGTGCCAGCAGAATTCGGGGTACCAAAAATGAAAAACTGTTTTTT
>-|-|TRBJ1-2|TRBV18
CASSPPAGPVYGYTF
TGTGCCAGCTCACCACCCGCGGGCCCAGTCTATGGCTACACCTTC
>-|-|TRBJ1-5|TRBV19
CASSLRQDQPQHF
TGTGCCAGTAGCCTTCGACAAGATCAGCCCCAGCATTTT
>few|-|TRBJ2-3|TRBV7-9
CASSPENTQYF
TGTGCCAGCAGCCCCGAGAATACGCAGTATTTT